The 5 T cell receptor beta chains presented below share a single source sample, sequenced in a study of OX40 agonist ivuxolimab in advanced cancers. TCRdb's table, derived via immunoSEQ multiplex PCR, lists solely in-frame clones and lacks some. The data contain over 50,000 clones, approximately 86% of them singletons. Material: CD4+ or CD8+ T cells sorted from blood, obtained in a trial of the OX40 agonist ivuxolimab. The receptor set was obtained from an adult with an advanced solid tumor such as melanoma, head and neck, liver or kidney cancer.

V usage is TRBV5-6 and J usage is TRBJ2-7; the D is unclear. Between the trimmed V and J ends, which lost 2 bases and 1 base, there was a span of 10 bases. The CDR3 is 14 amino acids. Germline CDR1 is SGHDT and CDR2 is YYEEEE. In DNA form, the CDR3 reads TGTGCCAGCAGCTTTGGGATGGGGTCCTACGAGCAGTACTTC. Protein: CASSFGMGSYEQYF.

The rearrangement uses TRBV9 and TRBJ2-1, with 8 bases aligning to TRBD2. CDR1 SGDLS and CDR2 YYNGEE come from the germline V gene. The CDR3 has 15 amino acids. The V segment lost 2 bases and the J segment 6 bases; nucleotides outside the gene matches: 7. CDR3 coding DNA: TGTGCCAGCAGCGTCGGGGGGGGAGGGTCCAATGAGCAGTTCTTC. Amino acid sequence: CASSVGGGGSNEQFF.

The chain recombines TRBV9 with TRBJ1-1; a possible D gene is TRBD1 (6 bases). Germline assignment: CDR1 SGDLS and CDR2 YYNGEE. The CDR3 runs 14 residues. Trimming shortened V by 4 bases and J by 10 bases, and 20 bases separated the two germline ends. CDR3 DNA sequence: TGTGCCAGCAGCCCATTGGGACACCCCCGGGGAGCTTTCTTT. Translation: CASSPLGHPRGAFF.

V is TRBV7-9 and J is TRBJ1-2; tentative D call: TRBD1 (6 bases). V was clipped by 1 base and J by 2 bases, with 14 bases between them. CDR1 is SEHNR and CDR2 is FQNEAQ in the germline V gene (reference sequence). CDR3 size: 16 residues. The CDR3 sequence is CASSLDLGGINYGYTF. CDR3 bases: TGTGCCAGCAGCTTAGACTTGGGGGGCATAAACTATGGCTACACCTTC.

The chain is built from TRBV2 and TRBJ2-7; D perhaps matches TRBD1 (6 bases). Trimming took 7 bases from V and 5 from J, leaving 15 bases between them. The germline CDR1 and CDR2 sequences are SNHLY and FYNNEI. CDR3 size: 13 residues. The CDR3 DNA is TGTGCCAGCACAGGGCAGGGGATTCACGAGCAGTACTTC. Amino acid sequence: CASTGQGIHEQYF.